Following are 4 T cell receptor beta chains from one sample sequenced in a study of blood T cell repertoires in COVID-19. Repertoires were generated with immunoSEQ multiplex PCR, while TCRdb's copy carries only in-frame clones and drops some. The data contain fewer than 65,000 clones, 90% to 95% of them singletons. What was sequenced was peripheral blood. These receptors originate from a woman aged 60-75 years with active or convalescent COVID-19.

This clone has only one observation. This chain connects TRBV19 to TRBJ2-7, with 8 bases matching TRBD1. Germline loops: CDR1 LNHDA, CDR2 SQIVND (reference sequence). After removal of 7 bases from V and 0 bases from J, the junction contained 5 bases not matched to a gene. CDR3 length: 14 amino acids. CDR3 nucleotide sequence: TGTGCCAGTATGAGGGACAGGTACTCCTACGAGCAGTACTTC. It is translated as CASMRDRYSYEQYF.

The rearrangement joins TRBV18 to TRBJ1-1; TRBD1 agrees at 7 bases. Germline V lookup: CDR1 KGHSH, CDR2 LQKENI. The CDR3 contains 13 residues. V gave up 4 bases and J gave up 2 bases; unmatched junction bases: 1. CDR3 bases: TGTGCCAGCTCACAGGGGGCTAACACTGAAGCTTTCTTT. Translated, it gives CASSQGANTEAFF.

This sequence joins TRBV5-6 and TRBJ1-6; no reliable D call. The germline V gene has CDR1 SGHDT and CDR2 YYEEEE. The V end was cut by 1 base, the J end by 7 bases, with 9 bases between. CDR3 length equals 14 residues. CDR3 DNA sequence: TGTGCCAGCAGCTTGTCAGGTCCAAATTCACCCCTCCACTTT. Translated, it gives CASSLSGPNSPLHF.

The V and J genes are TRBV11-3 and TRBJ2-7; D not certain. Germline loops: CDR1 SGHNT, CDR2 YENEEA. V was clipped by 1 base and J by 0 bases, with 7 bases between them. The CDR3 has 14 amino acids. The chain's CDR3 is CASSLGASSYEQYF. The CDR3 nucleotides read TGTGCCAGCAGCTTAGGGGCCAGCTCCTACGAGCAGTACTTC.